This entry is about one T cell receptor beta chain. The data stem from a study of PD-1 blockade in classical Hodgkin lymphoma. Study-wide context: Nivolumab 3 mg/kg was given intravenously every 2 weeks.

All patients experienced relapse after autologous stem cell transplantation, and brentuximab vedotin exposure was variable. Best overall response was complete response, partial response or progressive disease in these relapsed/refractory classical Hodgkin lymphoma patients. J gave up 1 base and V 4 bases, and 5 bases lay outside the gene matches. The length of the CDR3 is 18 residues. Looked up from germline, CDR1 is SGHDN and CDR2 is FVKESK. Here immunoSEQ multiplex PCR was the method, and the copy in TCRdb shows in-frame clones only, minus some. The table lists more than 140,000 clones, under 85% of them singletons, with about 9.3% in the top ten.

The specimen was peripheral blood mononuclear cells (PBMCs), collected before the second cycle of nivolumab. This chain joins TRBV14 and TRBJ2-6, with 12 bases that match TRBD1. The receptor was isolated from a human donor with classical Hodgkin lymphoma. CDR3 bases: TGTGCCAGCAGCCTTGGGACAGGGGGCTTTTCTGGGGCCAACGTCCTGACTTTC. Protein: CASSLGTGGFSGANVLTF.